The 14 T cell receptor beta chains in this list originate from one sample, sequenced in a study of T-cell memory formation after mild COVID-19. TCRdb re-called the 5' RACE reads with MiXCR, one entry per CDR3 protein. The sample has around 430,000 distinct CDR3 sequences, approximately 15% seen once. What was sequenced was PBMCs or a T cell subset sorted from them (not recorded which). These receptors all come from a man aged 18 to 29 who had mild COVID-19 (a few samples of this study predate the infection). Cell type and time point are not known.

The chain carries TRBV20-1 and TRBJ2-3; D not certain. Germline CDR1 is DFQATT and CDR2 is SNEGSKA (reference sequence). The CDR3 has 13 amino acids. Trimming took off 4 bases at V and 6 bases at J, with 14 bases between the two ends. This CDR3 is CSAIDSGRDTQYF. The CDR3 DNA is TGCAGTGCTATTGACTCTGGTAGGGATACGCAGTATTTT.

The chain has TRBV7-9 and TRBJ1-1, with a possible D match to TRBD1 (5 bases). The germline gives CDR1 SEHNR, CDR2 FQNEAQ (reference sequence). The CDR3 consists of 14 residues. Trimming pared 7 bases from V and 3 bases from J, leaving 15 bases between. The CDR3 sequence: CASTLWGSDTEAFF. The CDR3 nucleotides read TGTGCCAGCACTCTTTGGGGGAGCGACACTGAAGCTTTCTTT.

This clonotype appeared a few times. The chain employs TRBV7-3 and TRBJ2-7; D could derive from TRBD1 or TRBD2 (6 bases each). CDR1 is SGHTA, CDR2 FQGTGA, per germline. V shed 5 bases and J shed 4 bases, with 15 bases lying between them. This CDR3 comprises 14 residues. CDR3 protein: CASSIGVGGYEQYV. In DNA, the CDR3 is TGTGCCAGCAGCATAGGGGTAGGGGGGTACGAGCAGTACGTC.

The J gene is TRBJ1-1, the V gene TRBV7-9; 9 bases are a match to TRBD1. The CDR3 spans 15 residues. Germline CDR1 and CDR2: SEHNR and FQNEAQ (reference sequence). V dropped 5 bases and J dropped 5; count of bases not matched to a gene: 9. CDR3: CASSRKGTGNTEAFF. CDR3 DNA: TGTGCCAGCAGCCGGAAAGGGACAGGGAATACTGAAGCTTTCTTT.

The chain joins TRBV7-2 to TRBJ1-4; D unclear. Trimming cost V 1 base and J 8 bases, with 14 bases left between them. The CDR3 contains 15 residues. Germline CDR1 SGHTA, CDR2 FQGNSA. CDR3 region: CASSLGGSSREKLFF. CDR3 coding DNA: TGTGCCAGCAGCTTAGGGGGTTCTTCGCGGGAAAAACTGTTTTTT.

This clonotype was recorded a few times. The chain combines TRBV12-3 or TRBV12-4 with TRBJ2-2, with D tentatively TRBD2 (5 bases). The V and J ends lost 6 bases and 5 bases respectively, with 10 bases between them. The CDR3 runs 13 residues. CDR3 DNA: TGTGCCAGCAGCCCGGGATTTACCGGGGAGCTGTTTTTT. Amino acid sequence: CASSPGFTGELFF.

The chain joins TRBV5-1 to TRBJ1-1, with D tentatively TRBD1 (6 bases). The CDR3 has 14 residues. Trimming stripped 4 bases from V and 4 bases from J, with 14 bases between. From germline, CDR1 is SGHRS and CDR2 YFSETQ. The CDR3 region is CASSRPGQLTEAFF. CDR3 coding DNA: TGCGCCAGCAGCCGCCCTGGACAGCTCACTGAAGCTTTCTTT.

V and J are TRBV6-5 and TRBJ2-1; TRBD1 agrees at 9 bases. The V segment lost 2 bases and the J segment 5 bases; nucleotides outside the gene matches: 4. Germline V gene lookup returns CDR1 MNHEY and CDR2 SVGAGI. The CDR3 totals 15 residues. The CDR3 sequence is CASSYPGQGHNEQFF. CDR3 DNA: TGTGCCAGCAGTTACCCGGGACAGGGCCACAATGAGCAGTTCTTC.

This clonotype has only a few counts. The rearrangement joins TRBV7-8 to TRBJ2-7, with 7 bases identical to TRBD1. The V segment lost 4 bases and the J segment 4 bases; nucleotides outside the gene matches: 4. Germline V gene lookup returns CDR1 SGHVS and CDR2 FQNEAQ. CDR3 length: 13 amino acids. CDR3 bases: TGTGCCAGCAGCTACGACAGGGATTACGAGCAGTACTTC. This codes for CASSYDRDYEQYF. The entire variable domain, with the rest obtained from reference TRBV7-8 and TRBJ2-7, is as follows: GAGVSQSPRYKVAKRGQDVALRCDPISGHVSLFWYQQALGQGPEFLTYFQNEAQLDKSGLPSDRFFAERPEGSVSTLKIQRTQQEDSAVYLCASSYDRDYEQYFGPGTRLTVT.

The V call is TRBV4-3, the J call TRBJ2-3; TRBD2 aligns across 12 bases. V lost 7 bases, J lost 0 bases, and 2 bases stayed unmatched. Germline V gene lookup returns CDR1 LGHNA and CDR2 YSLEER. CDR3 length: 15 amino acids. CDR3 bases: TGCGCCAGCACTAGCGGGGGGGCTAGCACAGATACGCAGTATTTT. It encodes CASTSGGASTDTQYF.

The gene calls are TRBV29-1 and TRBJ2-3; D is ambiguous. This CDR3 contains 14 residues. The germline V gene has CDR1 SQVTM and CDR2 ANQGSEA. Trimming took off 7 bases at V and 0 bases at J, with 14 bases between the two ends. In nucleotides, the CDR3 is TGCAGCGGTGACGTGGTCCCTAGCACAGATACGCAGTATTTT. Protein sequence: CSGDVVPSTDTQYF.

This clonotype was found once. This chain uses TRBV9 with TRBJ1-6; D possibly corresponds to TRBD1 (6 bases). V was shortened by 4 bases and J by 0 bases, with 14 bases between the two germline ends. The CDR3 runs 17 residues. CDR1 and CDR2 (germline): SGDLS, YYNGEE. CDR3 DNA sequence: TGTGCCAGCAGCAGGGGGGATCCGAGCTCCTATAATTCACCCCTCCACTTT. Protein sequence: CASSRGDPSSYNSPLHF. The full variable domain, rest sourced from reference TRBV9 and TRBJ1-6, is DSGVTQTPKHLITATGQRVTLRCSPRSGDLSVYWYQQSLDQGLQFLIQYYNGEERAKGNILERFSAQQFPDLHSELNLSSLELGDSALYFCASSRGDPSSYNSPLHFGNGTRLTVT.

In its sample, this clonotype was seen many times. The CDR3 coding sequence is TGCGCCAGCAGCTTGGGCGGTTCAGATACGCAGTATTTT. It encodes CASSLGGSDTQYF. The J gene is TRBJ2-3, the V gene TRBV5-1; D unclear. The germline V gene encodes CDR1 SGHRS and CDR2 YFSETQ. V was pared by 0 bases and J by 4 bases, with 6 bases between. This CDR3 contains 13 residues.

The chain recombines TRBV12-3 or TRBV12-4 with TRBJ1-1, with D possibly TRBD1 on 5 matching bases. The CDR3 runs to 14 residues. Trimming took off 7 bases at V and 4 bases at J, with 16 bases between the two ends. CDR3 bases: TGTGCCAGCACCCAAGGAGCGAGGGGCACTGAAGCTTTCTTT. Its translation is CASTQGARGTEAFF.